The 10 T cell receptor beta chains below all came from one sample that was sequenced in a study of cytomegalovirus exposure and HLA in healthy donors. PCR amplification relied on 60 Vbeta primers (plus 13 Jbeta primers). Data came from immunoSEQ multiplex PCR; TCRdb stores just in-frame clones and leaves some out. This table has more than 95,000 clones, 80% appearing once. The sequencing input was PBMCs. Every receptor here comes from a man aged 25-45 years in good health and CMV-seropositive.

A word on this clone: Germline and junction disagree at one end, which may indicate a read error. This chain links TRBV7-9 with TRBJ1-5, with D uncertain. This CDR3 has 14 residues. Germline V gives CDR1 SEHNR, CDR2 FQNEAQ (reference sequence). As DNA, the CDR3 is TGTTCCAGCAGCTTAGTTGGTCGAGATCAGCCCCAGCATTTT. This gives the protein CSSSLVGRDQPQHF.

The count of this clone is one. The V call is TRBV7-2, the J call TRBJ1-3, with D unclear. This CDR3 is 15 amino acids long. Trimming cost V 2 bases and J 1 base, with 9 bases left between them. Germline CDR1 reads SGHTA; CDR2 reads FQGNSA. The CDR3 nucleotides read TGTGCCAGCAGCTTACGTCCGGGGTCTGGAAACACCATATATTTT. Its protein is CASSLRPGSGNTIYF.

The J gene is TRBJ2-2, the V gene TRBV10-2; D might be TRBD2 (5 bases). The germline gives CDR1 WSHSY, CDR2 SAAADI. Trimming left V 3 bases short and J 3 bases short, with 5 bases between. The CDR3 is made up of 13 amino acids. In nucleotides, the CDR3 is TGCGCCAGCAGTGACGGGGACACCGGGGAGCTGTTTTTT. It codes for CASSDGDTGELFF.

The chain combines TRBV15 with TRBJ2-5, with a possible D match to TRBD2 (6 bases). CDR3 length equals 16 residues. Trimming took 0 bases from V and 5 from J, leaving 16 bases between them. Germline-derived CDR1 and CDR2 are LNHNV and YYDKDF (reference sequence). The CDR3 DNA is TGTGCCACCAGCAGAGATTTACGGAGGGAAAGGGAGACCCAGTACTTC. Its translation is CATSRDLRRERETQYF.

CDR3 protein: CAWGQGALESPLHF. The CDR3 bases are TGTGCCTGGGGACAGGGGGCTTTGGAATCACCCCTCCACTTT. The V call is TRBV30, the J call TRBJ1-6, with 11 bases fitting TRBD1. The germline gives CDR1 GTSNPN, CDR2 SVGIG (reference sequence). With 5 bases clipped from V and 10 bases from J, the junction kept 7 bases outside the gene matches. This CDR3 has 14 amino acids.

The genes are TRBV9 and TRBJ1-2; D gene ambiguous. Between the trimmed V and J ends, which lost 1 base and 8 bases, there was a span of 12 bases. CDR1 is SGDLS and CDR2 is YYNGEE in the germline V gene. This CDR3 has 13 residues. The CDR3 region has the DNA TGTGCCAGCAGCGTACAGGAAGGAAGGGGCTACACCTTC. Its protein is CASSVQEGRGYTF.

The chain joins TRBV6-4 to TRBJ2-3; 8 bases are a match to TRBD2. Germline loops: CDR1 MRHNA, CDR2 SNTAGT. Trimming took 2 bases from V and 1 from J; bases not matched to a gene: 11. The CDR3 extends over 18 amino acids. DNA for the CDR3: TGTGCCAGCAGTGACCTCCCGGGAGGGAGCGGGGGCACAGATACGCAGTATTTT. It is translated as CASSDLPGGSGGTDTQYF.

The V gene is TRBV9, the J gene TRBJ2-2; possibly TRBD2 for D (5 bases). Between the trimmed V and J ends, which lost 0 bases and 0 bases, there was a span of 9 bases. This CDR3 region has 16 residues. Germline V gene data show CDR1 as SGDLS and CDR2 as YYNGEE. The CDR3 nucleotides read TGTGCCAGCAGCGTAGCTGGAGCGGCGAACACCGGGGAGCTGTTTTTT. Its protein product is CASSVAGAANTGELFF.

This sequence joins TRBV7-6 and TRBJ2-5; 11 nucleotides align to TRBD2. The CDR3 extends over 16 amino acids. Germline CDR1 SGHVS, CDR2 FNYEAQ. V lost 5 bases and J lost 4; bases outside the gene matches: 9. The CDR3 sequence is CASSLNVAGGRETQYF. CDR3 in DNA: TGTGCCAGCAGCCTAAACGTAGCGGGGGGGCGAGAGACCCAGTACTTC.

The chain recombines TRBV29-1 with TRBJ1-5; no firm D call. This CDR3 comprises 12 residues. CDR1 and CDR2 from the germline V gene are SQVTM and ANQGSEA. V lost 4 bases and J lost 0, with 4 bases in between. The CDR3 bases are TGCAGCGTTGGCAGTAGCAATCAGCCCCAGCATTTT. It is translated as CSVGSSNQPQHF.